The 12 T cell receptor beta chains listed next were all sequenced from one sample in a study of shared T cell receptors in the human thymus. This table comes from immunoSEQ multiplex PCR, and its TCRdb copy is limited to in-frame clones, with some not included. The table records roughly 560,000 clones, about four fifths of them present only once. In addition, the sample was reused for a study of human thymus T cells.

The sample consisted of thymocytes. The receptors stem from a boy in the first two years of life with a congenital heart defect.

The CDR3 DNA follows: TGCGCCAGCAGCGTCCGGGACAGGCGAGGTGGCTACACCTTC. Its protein product is CASSVRDRRGGYTF. The chain uses TRBV4-1 and TRBJ1-2, with 8 bases fitting TRBD1. This CDR3 is built from 14 residues. Germline lookup yields CDR1 MGHRA and CDR2 YSYEKL. Germline trimming cut 5 bases from V and 7 bases from J; bases unmatched to any gene: 9.

The chain is built from TRBV5-1 and TRBJ1-1; D uncertain. The V end was cut by 0 bases, the J end by 6 bases, with 12 bases between. Germline CDR1 is SGHRS and CDR2 is YFSETQ. The CDR3 extends over 14 amino acids. Here the CDR3 DNA reads TGCGCCAGCAGCTTGGGGGGAGGAGTCCCTGAAGCTTTCTTT. Protein: CASSLGGGVPEAFF.

This clone was seen a few times. The genes are TRBV5-1 and TRBJ1-3, with 7 bases identical to TRBD1. This CDR3 has 15 amino acids. The V gene end was trimmed by 3 bases and the J gene end by 2 bases; junction bases not matched to a gene: 5. Germline CDR1 is SGHRS and CDR2 is YFSETQ. The CDR3 loop reads CASSWGDRTGNTIYF. The DNA for the CDR3 is TGCGCCAGCAGCTGGGGGGACAGAACTGGAAACACCATATATTTT.

The chain carries TRBV4-1 and TRBJ2-1; 8 bases map to TRBD2. J was trimmed by 0 bases and V by 4 bases; bases with no gene match: 11. Looked up from germline, CDR1 is MGHRA and CDR2 is YSYEKL. The CDR3 totals 18 residues. CDR3 coding DNA: TGCGCCAGCAGCCCTCAGGGTGGTGGGACTAGCTCCTACAATGAGCAGTTCTTC. Protein sequence: CASSPQGGGTSSYNEQFF.

This chain connects TRBV29-1 to TRBJ2-2; TRBD1 might be the D (6 bases). The CDR3 is 17 amino acids. Trimming removed 1 base at V and 6 bases at J, with 21 bases between. Germline values: CDR1 SQVTM, CDR2 ANQGSEA. The CDR3 reads CSVEVPTVWGLAGELFF. CDR3 nucleotides: TGCAGCGTTGAAGTGCCAACAGTGTGGGGGCTCGCCGGGGAGCTGTTTTTT.

The chain employs TRBV15 and TRBJ2-7; TRBD2 matches 8 bases. CDR3 size: 15 residues. With 5 bases clipped from V and 6 bases from J, the junction kept 12 bases outside the gene matches. The germline V gene has CDR1 LNHNV and CDR2 YYDKDF (reference sequence). The DNA of the CDR3 is TGTGCCACCAGCCCGCGGGGGGACGGTGACTGCGAGCAGTACTTC. Encoded protein: CATSPRGDGDCEQYF.

This clone was observed a handful of times. This chain uses TRBV6-1 with TRBJ2-2; TRBD1 might be the D (5 bases). The V gene lost 6 bases and the J gene lost 2 bases, with 10 bases spanning the gap. CDR1 is MNHNS and CDR2 is SASEGT in the germline V gene. The length of the CDR3 is 14 residues. CDR3 sequence (DNA): TGTGCCAGCAGCCTAAGGGGAAACACCGGGGAGCTGTTTTTT. Its protein product is CASSLRGNTGELFF.

For this clone: This sample includes further DNA sequences coding for the same CDR3. This rearrangement joins TRBV4-1 to TRBJ2-3, with D perhaps matching TRBD2 (5 bases). The ends were cut back, 1 base at V and 0 bases at J, with 8 bases in the middle. Germline CDR1 reads MGHRA; CDR2 reads YSYEKL. This CDR3 region has 15 residues. The chain's CDR3 is CASSQGLPSTDTQYF. CDR3 DNA sequence: TGCGCCAGCAGCCAAGGACTACCTAGCACAGATACGCAGTATTTT.

This clone was recorded only once. The rearrangement links TRBV20-1 to TRBJ2-7; D ambiguous. The germline V gene encodes CDR1 DFQATT and CDR2 SNEGSKA (reference sequence). V was trimmed by 5 bases and J by 4 bases, leaving 6 bases between them. CDR3 length equals 10 residues. This chain's CDR3 is CSAELYEQYF. The DNA for the CDR3 is TGCAGTGCTGAGCTGTACGAGCAGTACTTC.

This clone was found a few times. This chain connects TRBV7-6 to TRBJ2-7; 7 bases agree with TRBD2. Looked up from germline, CDR1 is SGHVS and CDR2 is FNYEAQ. This CDR3 spans 15 amino acids. V was pared by 0 bases and J by 5 bases, with 7 bases of the junction left unmatched. The CDR3 loop is CASSLAPGTTDEQYF. The CDR3 DNA is TGTGCCAGCAGCTTAGCGCCGGGGACTACGGACGAGCAGTACTTC.

The chain recombines TRBV5-1 with TRBJ2-1; TRBD1 agrees at 9 bases. The CDR3 covers 16 residues. The J segment lost 5 bases and the V segment lost 4 bases, leaving 10 bases of the junction unmatched. Germline loops: CDR1 SGHRS, CDR2 YFSETQ. The CDR3 loop is CASSPRTGEGDNEQFF. CDR3 DNA: TGCGCCAGCAGCCCCCGGACAGGGGAGGGAGACAATGAGCAGTTCTTC.

This clone was seen more than once but under ten times. The genes are TRBV5-6 and TRBJ2-2; D perhaps matches TRBD2 (6 bases). The CDR3 runs 17 residues. V was shortened by 2 bases and J by 0 bases, with 14 bases between the two germline ends. CDR1 SGHDT and CDR2 YYEEEE come from the germline V gene. The CDR3 DNA sequence: TGTGCCAGCAGCTTAAGGACTATTCGCCCGAACACCGGGGAGCTGTTTTTT. It yields the protein CASSLRTIRPNTGELFF.